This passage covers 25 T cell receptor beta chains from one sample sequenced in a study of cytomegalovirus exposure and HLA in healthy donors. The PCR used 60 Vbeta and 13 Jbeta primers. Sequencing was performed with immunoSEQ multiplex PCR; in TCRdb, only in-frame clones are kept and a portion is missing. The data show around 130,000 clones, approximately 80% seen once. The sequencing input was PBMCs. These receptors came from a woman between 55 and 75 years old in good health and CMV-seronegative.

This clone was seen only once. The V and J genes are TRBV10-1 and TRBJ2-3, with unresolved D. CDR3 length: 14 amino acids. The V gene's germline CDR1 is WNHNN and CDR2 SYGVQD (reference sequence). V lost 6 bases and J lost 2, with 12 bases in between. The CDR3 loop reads CASSPKLVTDTQYF. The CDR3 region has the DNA TGCGCCAGCAGCCCAAAGTTAGTCACAGATACGCAGTATTTT.

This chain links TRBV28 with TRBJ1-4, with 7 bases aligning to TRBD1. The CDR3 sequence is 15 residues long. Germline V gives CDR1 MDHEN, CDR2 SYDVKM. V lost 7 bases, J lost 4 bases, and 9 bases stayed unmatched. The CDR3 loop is CASNPRTGFNEKLFF. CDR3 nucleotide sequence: TGTGCCAGCAATCCCCGGACAGGCTTTAATGAAAAACTGTTTTTT.

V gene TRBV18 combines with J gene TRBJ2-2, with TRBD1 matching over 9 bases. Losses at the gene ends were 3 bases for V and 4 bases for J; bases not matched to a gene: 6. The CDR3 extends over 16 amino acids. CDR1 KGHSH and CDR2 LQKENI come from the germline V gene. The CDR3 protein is CASSPAGTGSTGELFF. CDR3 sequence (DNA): TGTGCCAGCTCACCCGCCGGGACAGGGAGCACCGGGGAGCTGTTTTTT.

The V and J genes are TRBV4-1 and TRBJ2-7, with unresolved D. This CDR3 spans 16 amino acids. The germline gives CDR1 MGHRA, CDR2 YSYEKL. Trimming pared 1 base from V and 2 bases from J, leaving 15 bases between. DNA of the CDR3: TGCGCCAGCAGCCAAGTCTTAGCAAAGTCGACCTACGAGCAGTACTTC. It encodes CASSQVLAKSTYEQYF.

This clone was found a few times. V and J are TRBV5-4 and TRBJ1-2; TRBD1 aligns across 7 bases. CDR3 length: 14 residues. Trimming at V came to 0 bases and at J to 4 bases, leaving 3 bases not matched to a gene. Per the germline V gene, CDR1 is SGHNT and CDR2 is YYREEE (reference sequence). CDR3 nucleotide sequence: TGTGCCAGCAGCTTGGGACAGGGAGCCTATGGCTACACCTTC. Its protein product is CASSLGQGAYGYTF.

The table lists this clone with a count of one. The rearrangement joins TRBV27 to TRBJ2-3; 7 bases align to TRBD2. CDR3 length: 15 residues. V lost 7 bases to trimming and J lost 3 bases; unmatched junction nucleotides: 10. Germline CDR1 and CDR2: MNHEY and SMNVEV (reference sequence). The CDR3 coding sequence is TGTGCCAGCATCGATGGAGCTAGCGGAACAGATACGCAGTATTTT. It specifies CASIDGASGTDTQYF.

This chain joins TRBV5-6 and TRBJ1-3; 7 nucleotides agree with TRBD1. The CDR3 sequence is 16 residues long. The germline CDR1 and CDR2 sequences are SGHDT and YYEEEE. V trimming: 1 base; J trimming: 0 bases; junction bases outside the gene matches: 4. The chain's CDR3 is CASSLLGQTSGNTIYF. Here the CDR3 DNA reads TGTGCCAGCAGCTTGTTGGGACAGACCTCTGGAAACACCATATATTTT.

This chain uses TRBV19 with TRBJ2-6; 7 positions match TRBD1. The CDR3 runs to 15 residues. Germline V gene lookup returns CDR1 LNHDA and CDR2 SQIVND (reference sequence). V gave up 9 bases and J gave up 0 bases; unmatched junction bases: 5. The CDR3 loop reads CASHRGSSGANVLTF. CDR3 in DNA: TGTGCCAGCCACAGGGGAAGCTCTGGGGCCAACGTCCTGACTTTC.

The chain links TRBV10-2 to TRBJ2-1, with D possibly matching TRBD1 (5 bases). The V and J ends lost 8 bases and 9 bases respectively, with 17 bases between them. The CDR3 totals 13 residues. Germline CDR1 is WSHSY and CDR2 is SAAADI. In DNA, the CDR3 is TGCGCCAGCTCCATATTAGGGGCCGGTGAGCAGTTCTTC. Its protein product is CASSILGAGEQFF.

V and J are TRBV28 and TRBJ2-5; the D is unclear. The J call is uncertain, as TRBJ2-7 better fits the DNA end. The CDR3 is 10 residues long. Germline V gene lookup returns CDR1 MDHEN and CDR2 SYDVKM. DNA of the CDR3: TGTGCCAGCAGTTCCCGCGAGCAGTACTTC. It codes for CASSSREQYF.

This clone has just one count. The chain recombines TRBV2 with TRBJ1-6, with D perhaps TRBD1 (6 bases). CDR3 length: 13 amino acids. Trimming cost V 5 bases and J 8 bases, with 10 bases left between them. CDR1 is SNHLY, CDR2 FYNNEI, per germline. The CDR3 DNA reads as TGTGCCAGCAGTACCTGGACAGATTCACCCCTCCACTTT. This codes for CASSTWTDSPLHF.

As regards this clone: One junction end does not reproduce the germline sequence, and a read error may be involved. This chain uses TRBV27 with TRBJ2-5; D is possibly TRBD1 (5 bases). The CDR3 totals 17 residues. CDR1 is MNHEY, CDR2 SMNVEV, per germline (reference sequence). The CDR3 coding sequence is TGTGCCAGCAGTTCGCACCTAGGCAGGGCCAACCAAGGGACCCAGTACTTC. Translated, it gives CASSSHLGRANQGTQYF.

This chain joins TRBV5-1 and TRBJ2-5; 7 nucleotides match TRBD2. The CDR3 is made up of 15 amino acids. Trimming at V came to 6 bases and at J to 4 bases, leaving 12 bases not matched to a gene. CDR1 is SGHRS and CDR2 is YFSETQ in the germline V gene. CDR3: CASKPGGEGSETQYF. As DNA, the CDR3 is TGCGCCAGCAAACCTGGGGGGGAAGGTTCAGAGACCCAGTACTTC.

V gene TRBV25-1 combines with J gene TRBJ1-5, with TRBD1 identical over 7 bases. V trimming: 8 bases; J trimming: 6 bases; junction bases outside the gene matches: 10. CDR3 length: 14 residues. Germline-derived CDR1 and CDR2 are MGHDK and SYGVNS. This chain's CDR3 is CASANRGRPQPQHF. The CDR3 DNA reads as TGTGCCAGCGCAAACAGGGGTCGCCCTCAGCCCCAGCATTTT.

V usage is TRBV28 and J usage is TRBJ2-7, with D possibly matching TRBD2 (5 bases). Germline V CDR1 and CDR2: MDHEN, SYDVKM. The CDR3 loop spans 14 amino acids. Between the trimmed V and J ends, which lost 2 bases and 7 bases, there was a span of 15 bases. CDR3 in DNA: TGTGCCAGCAGTTTAATGTGGGAGTCCCGGGAGCAGTACTTC. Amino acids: CASSLMWESREQYF.

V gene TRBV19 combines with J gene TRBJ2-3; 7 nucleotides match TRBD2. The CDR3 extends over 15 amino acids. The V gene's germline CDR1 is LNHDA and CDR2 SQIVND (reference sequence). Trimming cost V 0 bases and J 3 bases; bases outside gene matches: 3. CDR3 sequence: CASSIDLAATDTQYF. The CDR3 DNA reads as TGTGCCAGTAGTATAGATCTAGCGGCGACAGATACGCAGTATTTT.

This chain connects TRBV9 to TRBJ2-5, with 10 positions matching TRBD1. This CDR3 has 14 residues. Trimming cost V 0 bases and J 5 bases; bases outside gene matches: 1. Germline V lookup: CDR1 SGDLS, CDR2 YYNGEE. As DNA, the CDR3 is TGTGCCAGCAGCGTAGGACAGGGGGCGGAGACCCAGTACTTC. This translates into CASSVGQGAETQYF.

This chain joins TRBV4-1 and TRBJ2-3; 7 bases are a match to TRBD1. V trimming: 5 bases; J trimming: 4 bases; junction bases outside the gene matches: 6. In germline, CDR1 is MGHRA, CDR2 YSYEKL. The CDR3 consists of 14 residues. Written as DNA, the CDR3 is TGCGCCAGCAGCGACGACAGGGACGCAGATACGCAGTATTTT. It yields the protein CASSDDRDADTQYF.

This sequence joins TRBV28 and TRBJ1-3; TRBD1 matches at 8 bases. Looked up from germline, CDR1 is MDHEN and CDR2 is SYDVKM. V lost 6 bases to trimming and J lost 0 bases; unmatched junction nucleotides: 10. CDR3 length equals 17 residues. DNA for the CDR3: TGTGCCAGCAGATCCAGACAGGGGACCCTCTCTGGAAACACCATATATTTT. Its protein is CASRSRQGTLSGNTIYF.

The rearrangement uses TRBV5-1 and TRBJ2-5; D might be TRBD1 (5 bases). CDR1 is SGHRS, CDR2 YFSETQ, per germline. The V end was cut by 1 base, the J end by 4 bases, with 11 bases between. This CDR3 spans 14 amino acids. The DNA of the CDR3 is TGCGCCAGCAGCTTGAACGGGCAGGGAGAGACCCAGTACTTC. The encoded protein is CASSLNGQGETQYF.

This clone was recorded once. Written as DNA, the CDR3 is TGCGCCAGCAGCCGCCGACTAGCGGGGGACCACACCGGGGAGCTGTTTTTT. Its protein is CASSRRLAGDHTGELFF. The rearrangement joins TRBV4-1 to TRBJ2-2; TRBD2 matches 12 bases. The CDR3 spans 17 residues. Germline values: CDR1 MGHRA, CDR2 YSYEKL. V was clipped by 4 bases and J by 3 bases; unmatched bases: 6.

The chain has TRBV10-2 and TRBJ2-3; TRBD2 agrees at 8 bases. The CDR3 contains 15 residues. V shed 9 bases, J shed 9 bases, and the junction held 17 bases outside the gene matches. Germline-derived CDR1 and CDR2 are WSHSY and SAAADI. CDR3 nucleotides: TGCGCCAGTGCCGATCTAGCGGGCCTAATGGGGACGCAGTATTTT. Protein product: CASADLAGLMGTQYF.

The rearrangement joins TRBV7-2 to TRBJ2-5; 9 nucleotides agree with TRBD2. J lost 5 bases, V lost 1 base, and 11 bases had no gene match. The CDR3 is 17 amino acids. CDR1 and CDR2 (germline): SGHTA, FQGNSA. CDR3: CASSLDPPREGLETQYF. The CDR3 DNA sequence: TGTGCCAGCAGCTTAGACCCCCCGCGGGAGGGGCTGGAGACCCAGTACTTC.

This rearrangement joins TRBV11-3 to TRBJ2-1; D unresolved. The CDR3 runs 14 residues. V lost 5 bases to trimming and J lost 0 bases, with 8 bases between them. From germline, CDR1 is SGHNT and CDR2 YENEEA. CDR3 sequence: CASSPKSSYNEQFF. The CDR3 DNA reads TGTGCCAGCAGCCCCAAGAGCTCCTACAATGAGCAGTTCTTC.

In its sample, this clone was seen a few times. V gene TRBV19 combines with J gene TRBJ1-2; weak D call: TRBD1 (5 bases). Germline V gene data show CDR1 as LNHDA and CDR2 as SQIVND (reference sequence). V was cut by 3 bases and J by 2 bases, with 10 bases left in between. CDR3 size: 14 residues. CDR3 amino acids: CASSIGPGNYGYTF. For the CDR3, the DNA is TGTGCCAGTAGTATCGGGCCAGGGAACTATGGCTACACCTTC.